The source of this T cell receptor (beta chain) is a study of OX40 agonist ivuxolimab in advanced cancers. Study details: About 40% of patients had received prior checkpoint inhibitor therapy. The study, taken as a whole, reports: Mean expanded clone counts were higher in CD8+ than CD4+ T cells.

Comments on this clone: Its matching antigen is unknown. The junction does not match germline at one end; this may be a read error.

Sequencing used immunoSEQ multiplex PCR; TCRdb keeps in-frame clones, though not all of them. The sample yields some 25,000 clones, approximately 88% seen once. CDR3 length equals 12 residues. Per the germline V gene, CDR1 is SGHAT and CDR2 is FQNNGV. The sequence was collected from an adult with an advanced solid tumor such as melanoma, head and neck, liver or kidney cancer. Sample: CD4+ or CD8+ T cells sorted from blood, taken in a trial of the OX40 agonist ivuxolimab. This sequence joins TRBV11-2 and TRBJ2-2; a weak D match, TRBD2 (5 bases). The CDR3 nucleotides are TGTGCCAGCAGCTATATCCACCGGGGAGCTGTTTTT. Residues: CASSYIHRGAVF.